This T cell receptor (beta chain) was found in a study of technical replicates of blood from a handful of donors. Assay used: immunoSEQ multiplex PCR; TCRdb lists only in-frame clones, some missing. This repertoire shows nearly 90,000 clones, around 95% found once; its top ten account for approximately 0.35%. The CDR3 sequence is 14 residues long. The junction had 5 bases not matched to a gene; V was cut back by 3 bases and J by 5 bases. Germline values: CDR1 SGHVS, CDR2 FNYEAQ. V gene TRBV7-6 combines with J gene TRBJ2-7; 9 bases match TRBD1. The sequencing sample was made of T cells isolated from PBMCs. The clonotype comes from a human donor in good health. CDR3 DNA: TGTGCCAGCAGCTTCGGGACAGGGTCTGACGAGCAGTACTTC. Residues: CASSFGTGSDEQYF.